Listed below are T cell receptor beta chains from one sample, sequenced in a study of a mutant IDH1 vaccine in newly diagnosed glioma. This table comes from immunoSEQ multiplex PCR, and its TCRdb copy is limited to in-frame clones, with some not included. The repertoire has 85,000 to 100,000 clones, around three quarters of them found once; the top ten carry around 7%. Sequenced material: PBMCs, taken from a glioma patient treated with radiotherapy, temozolomide or both. The source is a man between 40 and 49 years old with glioma. The CDR3 runs from the conserved cysteine through the conserved F or W. The D gene is left open where the match is weak. Part of the rows lack a size; the others show once, few, many or a class for expanded clones.

d_call	v_call	j_call	clone_size	cdr3_aa	cdr3_nt
-	TRBV7-2	TRBJ2-7	-	CASSLDRGGYEQYF	TGTGCCAGCAGCTTAGACAGGGGGGGCTACGAGCAGTACTTC
-	TRBV28	TRBJ2-2	-	CASTATNTGELFF	TGTGCCAGCACGGCGACGAACACCGGGGAGCTGTTTTTT
TRBD1	TRBV7-2	TRBJ1-1	-	CASSTGATEAFF	TGTGCCAGCAGCACAGGGGCGACTGAAGCTTTCTTT
-	TRBV7-2	TRBJ1-2	-	CASSLVANTNYGYTF	TGTGCCAGCAGCTTAGTCGCAAACACTAACTATGGCTACACCTTC
-	TRBV25-1	TRBJ2-2	-	CASSAMTVNTGELFF	TGTGCCAGCAGTGCTATGACGGTGAACACCGGGGAGCTGTTTTTT
-	TRBV7-2	TRBJ1-5	-	CASSLVNSNQPQHF	TGTGCCAGCAGCTTAGTGAATAGCAATCAGCCCCAGCATTTT
TRBD2	TRBV2	TRBJ2-2	-	CASSRTSGGINTGELFF	TGTGCCAGCAGTCGGACTAGCGGGGGGATAAACACCGGGGAGCTGTTTTTT
TRBD2	TRBV15	TRBJ2-5	-	CATSRQAGGRETQYF	TGTGCCACCAGCAGGCAAGCGGGAGGCCGGGAGACCCAGTACTTC
TRBD1	TRBV5-1	TRBJ1-1	-	CASSYQGAGTEAFF	TGCGCCAGCAGCTACCAGGGGGCAGGAACTGAAGCTTTCTTT
TRBD1	TRBV7-3	TRBJ1-4	-	CASSQTGDPKNEKLFF	TGTGCCAGCAGCCAGACAGGGGATCCGAAAAATGAAAAACTGTTTTTT
TRBD2	TRBV4-1	TRBJ2-6	-	CASSQPTSGLISGANVLTF	TGCGCCAGCAGCCAACCGACTAGCGGATTGATCTCTGGGGCCAACGTCCTGACTTTC
TRBD1	TRBV10-3	TRBJ2-3	-	CAVLQGGTDTQYF	TGTGCCGTCCTACAGGGGGGCACAGATACGCAGTATTTT
-	TRBV18	TRBJ2-5	-	CASSPTGETQYF	TGTGCCAGCTCACCAACGGGGGAGACCCAGTACTTC
-	TRBV9	TRBJ2-1	few	CASSGRDGHNEQFF	TGTGCCAGCAGCGGCCGGGACGGACACAATGAGCAGTTCTTC
TRBD2	TRBV28	TRBJ2-1	-	CASARLAGVNEQFF	TGTGCCAGCGCGAGACTAGCGGGAGTCAATGAGCAGTTCTTC
-	TRBV19	TRBJ2-7	-	CASSTAGRGAEQYF	TGTGCCAGTAGTACCGCCGGCAGGGGGGCCGAGCAGTACTTC
-	TRBV7-2	TRBJ2-7	-	CASSLSLAPEQYF	TGTGCCAGCAGCTTGAGTCTAGCTCCCGAGCAGTACTTC
-	TRBV5-1	TRBJ2-7	few	CASSLYSRGYEQYF	TGCGCCAGCAGCTTGTATTCCAGGGGCTACGAGCAGTACTTC
-	TRBV5-6	TRBJ2-1	-	CASSLGGPENEQFF	TGTGCCAGCAGCTTGGGGGGGCCGGAAAATGAGCAGTTCTTC
-	TRBV19	TRBJ1-2	-	CATAGLLPGYTF	TGTGCCACCGCCGGACTTCTTCCCGGCTACACCTTC
TRBD1	TRBV18	TRBJ2-1	-	CASSRIWTGNNEQFF	TGTGCCAGCTCACGAATCTGGACAGGGAACAATGAGCAGTTCTTC
-	TRBV18	TRBJ1-1	-	CASSTITSPENTEAFF	TGTGCCAGCTCAACTATTACGTCCCCTGAGAACACTGAAGCTTTCTTT